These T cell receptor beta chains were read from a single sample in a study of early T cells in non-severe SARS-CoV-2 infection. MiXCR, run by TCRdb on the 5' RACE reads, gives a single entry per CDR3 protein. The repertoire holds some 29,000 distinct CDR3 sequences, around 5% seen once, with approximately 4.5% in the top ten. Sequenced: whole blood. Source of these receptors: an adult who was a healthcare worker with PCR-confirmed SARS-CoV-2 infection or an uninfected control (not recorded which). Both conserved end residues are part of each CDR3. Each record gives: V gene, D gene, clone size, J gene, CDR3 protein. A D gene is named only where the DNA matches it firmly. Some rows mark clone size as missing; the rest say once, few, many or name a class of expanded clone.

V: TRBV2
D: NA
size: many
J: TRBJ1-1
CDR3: CASSNSQVYTEAFF

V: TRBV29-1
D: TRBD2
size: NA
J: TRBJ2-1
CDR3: CSVELAGTSPYNEQFF

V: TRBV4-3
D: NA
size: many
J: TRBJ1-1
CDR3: CASSQDGDMNTEAFF

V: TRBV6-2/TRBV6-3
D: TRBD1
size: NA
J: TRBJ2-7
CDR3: CASRGTGSSYEQYF

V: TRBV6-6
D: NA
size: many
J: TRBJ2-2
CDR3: CASSPSNWGTNTGELFF

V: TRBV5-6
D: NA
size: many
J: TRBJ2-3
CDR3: CASSYLVGEGTDTQYF

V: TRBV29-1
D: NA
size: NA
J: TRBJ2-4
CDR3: CSVGGLGNIQYF

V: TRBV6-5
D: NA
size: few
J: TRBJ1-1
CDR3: CASSSYPVGGTEAFF

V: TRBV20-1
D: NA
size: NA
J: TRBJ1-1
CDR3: CSADALNTEAFF

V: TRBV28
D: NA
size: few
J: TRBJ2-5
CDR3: CASSFSTGQETQYF

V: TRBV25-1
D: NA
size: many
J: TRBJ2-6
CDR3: CASSDQIARSGANVLTF

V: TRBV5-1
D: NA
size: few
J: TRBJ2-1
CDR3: CASSLNAGSNEQFF

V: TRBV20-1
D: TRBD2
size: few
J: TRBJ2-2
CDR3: CSAPGLAGVRNTGELFF

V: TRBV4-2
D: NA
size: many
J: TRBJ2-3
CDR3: CASSQTEDTQYF

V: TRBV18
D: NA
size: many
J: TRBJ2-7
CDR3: CASSRTDAYEQYF

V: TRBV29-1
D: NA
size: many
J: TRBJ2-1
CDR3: CSVGEQFF

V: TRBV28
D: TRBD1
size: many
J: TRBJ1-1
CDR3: CASTDRGDTEAFF

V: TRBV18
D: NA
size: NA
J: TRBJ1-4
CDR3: CASSPNTSSGKEKLFF

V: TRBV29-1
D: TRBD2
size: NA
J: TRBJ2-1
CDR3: CSVQGGAGKYNEQFF

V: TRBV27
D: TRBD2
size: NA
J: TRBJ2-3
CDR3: CASSFWPSGSDRNTQYF

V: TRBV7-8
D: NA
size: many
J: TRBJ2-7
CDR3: CASRTVGGYEQYF

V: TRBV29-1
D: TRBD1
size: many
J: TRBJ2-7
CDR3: CSVQPGTETYEQYF

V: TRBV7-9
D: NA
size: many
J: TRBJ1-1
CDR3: CASSSSNTEAFF

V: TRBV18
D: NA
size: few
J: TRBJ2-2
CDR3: CASSPGPSNTGELFF

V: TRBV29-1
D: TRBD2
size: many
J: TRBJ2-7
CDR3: CSVGLAGSYEQYF

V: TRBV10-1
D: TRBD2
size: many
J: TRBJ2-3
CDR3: CASSDTSGTDTQYF

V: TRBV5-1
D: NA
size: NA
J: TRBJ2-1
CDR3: CASSLGGPEDEQFF

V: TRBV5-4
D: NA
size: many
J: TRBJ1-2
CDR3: CASRTDQGANYGYTF

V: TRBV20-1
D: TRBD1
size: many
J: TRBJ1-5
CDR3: CSASRDREYQPQHF

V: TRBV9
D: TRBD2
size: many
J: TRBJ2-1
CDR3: CASSVLAGTYNEQFF

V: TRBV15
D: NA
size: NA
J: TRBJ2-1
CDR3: CATSSYRVGIGQFF

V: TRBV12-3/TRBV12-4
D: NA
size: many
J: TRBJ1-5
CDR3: CASSPGENQPQHF